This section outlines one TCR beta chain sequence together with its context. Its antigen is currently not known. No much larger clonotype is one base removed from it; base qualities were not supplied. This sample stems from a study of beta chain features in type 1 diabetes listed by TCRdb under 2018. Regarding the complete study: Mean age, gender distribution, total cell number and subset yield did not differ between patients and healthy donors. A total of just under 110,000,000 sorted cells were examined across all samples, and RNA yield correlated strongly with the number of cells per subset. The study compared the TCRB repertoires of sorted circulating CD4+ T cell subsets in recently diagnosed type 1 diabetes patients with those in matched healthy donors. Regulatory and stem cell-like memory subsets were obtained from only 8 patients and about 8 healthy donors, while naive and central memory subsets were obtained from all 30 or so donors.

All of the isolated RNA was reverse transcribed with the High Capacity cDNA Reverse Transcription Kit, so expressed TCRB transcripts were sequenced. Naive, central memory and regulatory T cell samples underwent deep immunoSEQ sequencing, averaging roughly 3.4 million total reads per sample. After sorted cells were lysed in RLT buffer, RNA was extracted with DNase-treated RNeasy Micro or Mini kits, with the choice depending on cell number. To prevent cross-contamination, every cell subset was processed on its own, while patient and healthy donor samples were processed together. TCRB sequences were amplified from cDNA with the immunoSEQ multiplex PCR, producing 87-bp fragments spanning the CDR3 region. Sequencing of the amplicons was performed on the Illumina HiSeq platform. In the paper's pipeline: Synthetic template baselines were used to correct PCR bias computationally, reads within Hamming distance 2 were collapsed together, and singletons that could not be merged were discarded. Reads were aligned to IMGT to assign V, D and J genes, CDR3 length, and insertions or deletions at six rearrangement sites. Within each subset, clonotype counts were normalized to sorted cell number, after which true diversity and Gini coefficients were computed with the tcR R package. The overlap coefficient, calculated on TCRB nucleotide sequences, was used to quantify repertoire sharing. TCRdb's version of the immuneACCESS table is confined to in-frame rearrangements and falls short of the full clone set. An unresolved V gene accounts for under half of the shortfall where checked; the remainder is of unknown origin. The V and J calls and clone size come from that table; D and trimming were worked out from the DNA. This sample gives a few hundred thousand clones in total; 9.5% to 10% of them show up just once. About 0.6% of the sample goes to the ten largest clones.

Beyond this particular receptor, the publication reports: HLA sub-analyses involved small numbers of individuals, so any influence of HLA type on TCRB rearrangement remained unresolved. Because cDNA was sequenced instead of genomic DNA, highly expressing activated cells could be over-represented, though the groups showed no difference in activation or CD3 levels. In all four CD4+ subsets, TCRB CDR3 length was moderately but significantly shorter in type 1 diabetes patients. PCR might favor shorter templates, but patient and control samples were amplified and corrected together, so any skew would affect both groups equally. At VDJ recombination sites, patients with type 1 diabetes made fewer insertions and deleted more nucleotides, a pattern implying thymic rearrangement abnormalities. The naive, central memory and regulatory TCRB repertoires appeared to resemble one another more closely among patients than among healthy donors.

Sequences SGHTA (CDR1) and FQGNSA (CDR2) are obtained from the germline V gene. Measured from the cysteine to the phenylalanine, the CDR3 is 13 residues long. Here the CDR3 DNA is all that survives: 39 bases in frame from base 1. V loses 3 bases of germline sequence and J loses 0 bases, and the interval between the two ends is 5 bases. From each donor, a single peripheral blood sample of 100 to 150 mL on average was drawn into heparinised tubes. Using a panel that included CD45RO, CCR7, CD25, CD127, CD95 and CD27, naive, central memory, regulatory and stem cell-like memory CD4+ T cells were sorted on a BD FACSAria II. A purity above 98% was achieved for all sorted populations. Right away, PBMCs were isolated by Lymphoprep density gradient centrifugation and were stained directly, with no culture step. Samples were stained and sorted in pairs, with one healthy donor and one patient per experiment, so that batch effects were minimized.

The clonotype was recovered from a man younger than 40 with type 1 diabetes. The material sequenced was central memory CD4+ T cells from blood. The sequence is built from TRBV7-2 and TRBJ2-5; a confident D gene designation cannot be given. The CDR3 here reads CASSFMNQETQYF. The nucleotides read TGTGCCAGCAGCTTCATGAACCAAGAGACCCAGTACTTC.